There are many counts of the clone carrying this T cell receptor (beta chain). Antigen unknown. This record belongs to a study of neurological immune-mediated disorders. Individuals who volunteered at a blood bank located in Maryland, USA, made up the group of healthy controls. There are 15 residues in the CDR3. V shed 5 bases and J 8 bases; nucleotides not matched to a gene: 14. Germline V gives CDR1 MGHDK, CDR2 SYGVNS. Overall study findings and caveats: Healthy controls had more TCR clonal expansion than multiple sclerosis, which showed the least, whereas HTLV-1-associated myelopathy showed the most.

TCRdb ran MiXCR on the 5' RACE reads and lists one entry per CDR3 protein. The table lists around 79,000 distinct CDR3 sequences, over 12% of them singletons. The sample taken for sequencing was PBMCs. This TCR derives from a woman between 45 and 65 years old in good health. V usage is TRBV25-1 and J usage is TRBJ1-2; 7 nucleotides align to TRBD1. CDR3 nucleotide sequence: TGTGCCAGCAGTTCTCCGGGACAGAGCTGGGCGGGCTACACCTTC. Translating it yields CASSSPGQSWAGYTF.